Reported below is one T cell receptor beta chain. This sample was taken from a study of blood T cells in healthy people across ages. Using a J-beta primer mix together with a sample-barcoded 5' primer, a second PCR was run for about 6 to 12 cycles. From the 5' RACE reads, TCRdb called clonotypes with MiXCR, one entry per CDR3 protein. The data hold approximately 780,000 distinct CDR3 sequences, with roughly 25% observed a single time. The CDR3 length is 13 residues. Germline V gene lookup returns CDR1 SQVTM and CDR2 ANQGSEA. These data were also reused for a study on T cells of mothers and their children. That paper notes: Each child gave a few million TCR beta CDR3 reads (each mother, over 9 million).

The origin of this receptor is a boy aged 5-17 years in good health. The chain carries TRBV29-1 and TRBJ2-1, with D perhaps matching TRBD2 (6 bases). The material sequenced was blood. Written as DNA, the CDR3 is TGCAGTGTTCTGAAGGGCGGGGTCAATGAGCAGTTCTTC. It codes for CSVLKGGVNEQFF.